The rows below give T cell receptor beta chains drawn from one sample of a study of control samples from healthy donors and cancer patients. The table came from immunoSEQ multiplex PCR; TCRdb's copy has only in-frame clones and leaves some out. The sample holds 75,000 to 95,000 clones, 90% seen once. Sequenced input: blood. The origin of the receptors is a woman between 18 and 29 years old in good health. CDR3s leave out the opening cysteine and the closing phenylalanine or tryptophan.

j_call: TRBJ2-1; v_call: TRBV7-9; cdr3_aa: ASSSPDGDFHNEQF
j_call: TRBJ1-5; v_call: TRBV24-1; cdr3_aa: ATSDRSSGGNEPQH
j_call: TRBJ2-7; v_call: TRBV2; cdr3_aa: ASTPRKGAWTEQY
j_call: TRBJ1-4; v_call: TRBV25-1; cdr3_aa: ASWASGPEKLF
j_call: TRBJ1-1; v_call: TRBV6-6; cdr3_aa: ASSRALMTVNTEAF
j_call: TRBJ2-1; v_call: TRBV2; cdr3_aa: ASARESTYNEQF
j_call: TRBJ1-6; v_call: TRBV6-1; cdr3_aa: ASSEVPGATSPLH
j_call: TRBJ1-6; v_call: TRBV19; cdr3_aa: ASSITRPGEYSPLH
j_call: TRBJ2-1; v_call: TRBV5-4; cdr3_aa: ASSPSSGGQYNEQF
j_call: TRBJ2-3; v_call: TRBV2; cdr3_aa: ASRPGLSGADTQY
j_call: TRBJ1-6; v_call: TRBV11-2; cdr3_aa: ASRLGDQYSPLH
j_call: TRBJ1-2; v_call: TRBV7-9; cdr3_aa: ASSLGDNYGYT
j_call: TRBJ1-1; v_call: TRBV14; cdr3_aa: ASSRQSHEAF
j_call: TRBJ1-6; v_call: TRBV7-3; cdr3_aa: ASSLGQDGAPLH
j_call: TRBJ1-2; v_call: TRBV6-1; cdr3_aa: ASSERENPSYGYT
j_call: TRBJ1-2; v_call: TRBV10-3; cdr3_aa: AIRRGGGEGYGYT
j_call: TRBJ2-2; v_call: TRBV27; cdr3_aa: ASSLGIADSAFSGELF
j_call: TRBJ1-3; v_call: TRBV9; cdr3_aa: ASSSSPSEPGQGGWGSGNTIY
j_call: TRBJ1-2; v_call: TRBV29-1; cdr3_aa: SVEAGEDYGYT
j_call: TRBJ1-6; v_call: TRBV27; cdr3_aa: ASTPRGDSYNSPLH
j_call: TRBJ2-1; v_call: TRBV7-9; cdr3_aa: ASSWAQGYNEQF
j_call: TRBJ1-1; v_call: TRBV5-1; cdr3_aa: ASSLVAAMNTEAF
j_call: TRBJ1-3; v_call: TRBV18; cdr3_aa: ASSDTGYSGNTIY
j_call: TRBJ2-7; v_call: TRBV19; cdr3_aa: ASSAGPEGLEQY
j_call: TRBJ1-2; v_call: TRBV5-1; cdr3_aa: ASSLVPGGNYGYT
j_call: TRBJ1-1; v_call: TRBV4-1; cdr3_aa: ASSPHEPPRVF
j_call: TRBJ1-1; v_call: TRBV10-3; cdr3_aa: AISESRHLNTEAF
j_call: TRBJ2-1; v_call: TRBV25-1; cdr3_aa: ASSEWGDSYPNNEQF
j_call: TRBJ2-6; v_call: TRBV4-1; cdr3_aa: ASSQIREGAGANVLT
j_call: TRBJ2-5; v_call: TRBV19; cdr3_aa: ASSIDLGQETQY
j_call: TRBJ2-5; v_call: TRBV18; cdr3_aa: ASAQGVETQY
j_call: TRBJ1-2; v_call: TRBV5-6; cdr3_aa: ASTKNYGYT
j_call: TRBJ2-7; v_call: TRBV2; cdr3_aa: ARGLAGGYEQY
j_call: TRBJ2-1; v_call: TRBV7-8; cdr3_aa: ASSLVGVRYNEQF
j_call: TRBJ1-2; v_call: TRBV5-1; cdr3_aa: ASSLVTGGDYGYT
j_call: TRBJ1-2; v_call: TRBV7-9; cdr3_aa: ASRPDTGRSGYT
j_call: TRBJ1-2; v_call: TRBV5-1; cdr3_aa: ASRTVARNYGYT
j_call: TRBJ2-3; v_call: TRBV7-8; cdr3_aa: ASSQGMGTDTQY
j_call: TRBJ2-7; v_call: TRBV4-2; cdr3_aa: ASSYTQGSYEQY
j_call: TRBJ2-7; v_call: TRBV6-5; cdr3_aa: ASSHTGGGEQY
j_call: TRBJ1-1; v_call: TRBV6-5; cdr3_aa: ASSRLNTEAF
j_call: TRBJ2-5; v_call: TRBV11-2; cdr3_aa: ASSRMAAGVLMETQY
j_call: TRBJ1-2; v_call: TRBV5-6; cdr3_aa: ASSLAGGYGYT
j_call: TRBJ2-7; v_call: TRBV15; cdr3_aa: ATSRDRGQASYEQY
j_call: TRBJ2-5; v_call: TRBV6-5; cdr3_aa: ASSTPPVETQY
j_call: TRBJ1-2; v_call: TRBV6-1; cdr3_aa: ASSVVPGPGRGGYT
j_call: TRBJ2-6; v_call: TRBV2; cdr3_aa: ASSDGYSGANVLT
j_call: TRBJ1-4; v_call: TRBV19; cdr3_aa: ASRTGTLEGKLF
j_call: TRBJ1-3; v_call: TRBV18; cdr3_aa: ASSLDSGNTIY
j_call: TRBJ2-1; v_call: TRBV7-2; cdr3_aa: ASSLASSLSNEQF
j_call: TRBJ1-5; v_call: TRBV18; cdr3_aa: ASSPIQAGGFDQPQH
j_call: TRBJ1-5; v_call: TRBV3-1/TRBV3-2; cdr3_aa: ASSQELSNQPQH
j_call: TRBJ1-1; v_call: TRBV2; cdr3_aa: ASKNEGRTEAF
j_call: TRBJ1-2; v_call: TRBV4-1; cdr3_aa: ASSIMSDSNYGYT
j_call: TRBJ1-1; v_call: TRBV7-9; cdr3_aa: ASSTPGAGQHTEAF